This T cell receptor beta chain originates from a study of cytomegalovirus exposure and HLA in healthy donors. This clone was seen a single time. This CDR3 comprises 15 residues. Losses at the gene ends were 3 bases for V and 1 base for J; bases not matched to a gene: 5. Germline-derived CDR1 and CDR2 are KGHSH and LQKENI. This PCR relied on a set of 60 Vbeta primers and 13 Jbeta primers. Sequencing was performed with immunoSEQ multiplex PCR; in TCRdb, only in-frame clones are kept and a portion is missing. The sample yields about 190,000 clones, around 82% seen once. The sequence was collected from a middle-aged man in good health and CMV-seropositive. The V and J genes are TRBV18 and TRBJ1-1, with 7 positions matching TRBD1. Sequences were obtained from PBMCs. CDR3 DNA: TGTGCCAGCTCACCCCAGGGGGTTGGGAACACTGAAGCTTTCTTT. As protein: CASSPQGVGNTEAFF.